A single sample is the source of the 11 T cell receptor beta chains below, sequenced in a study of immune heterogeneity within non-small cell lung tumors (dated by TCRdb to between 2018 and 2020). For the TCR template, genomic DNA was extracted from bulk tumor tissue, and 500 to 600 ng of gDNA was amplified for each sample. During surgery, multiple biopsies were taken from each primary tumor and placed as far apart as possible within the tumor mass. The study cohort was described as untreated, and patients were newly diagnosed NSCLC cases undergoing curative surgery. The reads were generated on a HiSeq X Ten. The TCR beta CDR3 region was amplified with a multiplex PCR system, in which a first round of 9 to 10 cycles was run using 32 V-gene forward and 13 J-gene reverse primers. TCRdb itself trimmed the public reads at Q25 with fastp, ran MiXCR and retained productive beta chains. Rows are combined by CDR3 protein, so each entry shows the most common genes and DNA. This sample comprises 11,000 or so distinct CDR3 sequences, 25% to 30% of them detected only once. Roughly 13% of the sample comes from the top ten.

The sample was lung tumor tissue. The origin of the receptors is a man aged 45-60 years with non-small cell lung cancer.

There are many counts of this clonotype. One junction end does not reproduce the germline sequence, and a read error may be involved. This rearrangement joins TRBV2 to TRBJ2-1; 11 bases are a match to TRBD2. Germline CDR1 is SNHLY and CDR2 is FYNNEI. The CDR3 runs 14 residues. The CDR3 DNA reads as TGTGCCAGCGGGATTAGCGGGGGGGCCGGGGAGCAGTTCTTT. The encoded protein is CASGISGGAGEQFF.

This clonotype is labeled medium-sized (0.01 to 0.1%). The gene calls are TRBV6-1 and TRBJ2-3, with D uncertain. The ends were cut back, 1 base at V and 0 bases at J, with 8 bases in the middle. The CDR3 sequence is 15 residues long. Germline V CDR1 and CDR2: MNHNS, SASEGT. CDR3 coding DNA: TGTGCCAGCAGTGAAGGGCCACAGAGCACAGATACGCAGTATTTT. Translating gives CASSEGPQSTDTQYF.

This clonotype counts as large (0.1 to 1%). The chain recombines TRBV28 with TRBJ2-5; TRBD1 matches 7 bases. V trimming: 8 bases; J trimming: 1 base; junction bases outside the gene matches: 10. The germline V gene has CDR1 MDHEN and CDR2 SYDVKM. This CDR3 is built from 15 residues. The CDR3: CASGRDSRRQETQYF. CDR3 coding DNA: TGTGCCAGCGGCCGGGACAGTAGACGCCAAGAGACCCAGTACTTC.

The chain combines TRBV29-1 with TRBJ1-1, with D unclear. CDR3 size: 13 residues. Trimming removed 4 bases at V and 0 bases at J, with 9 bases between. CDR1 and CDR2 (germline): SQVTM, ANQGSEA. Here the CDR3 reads CSVGGTMNTEAFF. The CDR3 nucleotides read TGCAGCGTTGGTGGCACTATGAACACTGAAGCTTTCTTT.

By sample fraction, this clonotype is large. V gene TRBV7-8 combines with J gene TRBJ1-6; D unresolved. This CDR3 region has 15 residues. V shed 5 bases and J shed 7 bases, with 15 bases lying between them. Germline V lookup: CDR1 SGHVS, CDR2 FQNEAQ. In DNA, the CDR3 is TGTGCCAGCAGCCCGACCTATCCGGGGAATTCACCCCTCCACTTT. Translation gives CASSPTYPGNSPLHF.

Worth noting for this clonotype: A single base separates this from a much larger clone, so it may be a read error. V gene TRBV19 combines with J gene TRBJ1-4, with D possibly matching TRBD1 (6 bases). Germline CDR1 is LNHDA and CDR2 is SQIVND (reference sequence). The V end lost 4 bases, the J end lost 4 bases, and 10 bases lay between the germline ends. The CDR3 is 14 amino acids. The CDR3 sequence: CASSNREGNEKLFF. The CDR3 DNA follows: TGTGCCAGTAGTAACAGGGAGGGTAATGAAAAACTGTTTTTT.

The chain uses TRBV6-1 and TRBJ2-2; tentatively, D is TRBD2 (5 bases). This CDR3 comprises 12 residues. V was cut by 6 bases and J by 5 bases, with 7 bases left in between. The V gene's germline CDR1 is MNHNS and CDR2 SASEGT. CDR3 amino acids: CASRPGTGELFF. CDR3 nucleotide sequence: TGTGCCAGCAGACCGGGGACCGGGGAGCTGTTTTTT.

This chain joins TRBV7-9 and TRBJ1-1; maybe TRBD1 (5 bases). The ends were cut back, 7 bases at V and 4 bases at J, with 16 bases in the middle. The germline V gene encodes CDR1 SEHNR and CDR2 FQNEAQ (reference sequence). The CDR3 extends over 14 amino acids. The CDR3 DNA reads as TGTGCCAGCACCTCGTACGGGGACGGCACTGAAGCTTTCTTT. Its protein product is CASTSYGDGTEAFF.

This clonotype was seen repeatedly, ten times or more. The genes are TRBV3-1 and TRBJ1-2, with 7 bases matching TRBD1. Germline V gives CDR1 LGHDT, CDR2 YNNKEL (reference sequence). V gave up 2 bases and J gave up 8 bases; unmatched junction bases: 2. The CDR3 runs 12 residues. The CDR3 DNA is TGTGCCAGCAGCCAATCAGGGGGAGGCTACACCTTC. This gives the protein CASSQSGGGYTF.

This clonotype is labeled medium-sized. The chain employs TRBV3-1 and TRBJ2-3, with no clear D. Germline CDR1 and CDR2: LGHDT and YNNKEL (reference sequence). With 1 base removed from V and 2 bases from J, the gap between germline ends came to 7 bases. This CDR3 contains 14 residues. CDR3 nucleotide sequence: TGTGCCAGCAGCCAAGGTGGGGACACAGATACGCAGTATTTT. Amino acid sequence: CASSQGGDTDTQYF.

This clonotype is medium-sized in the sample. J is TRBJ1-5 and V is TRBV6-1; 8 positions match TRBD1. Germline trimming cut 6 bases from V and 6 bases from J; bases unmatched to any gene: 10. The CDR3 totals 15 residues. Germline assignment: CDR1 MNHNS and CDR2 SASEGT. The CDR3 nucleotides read TGTGCCAGCAGGGCAGGACAGGGAGAGAGTCAGCCCCAGCATTTT. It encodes CASRAGQGESQPQHF.